The clone carrying this TCR beta chain has a handful of counts. Its antigen is still unknown. TCRdb's copy holds only in-frame clones and misses some; the assay was immunoSEQ multiplex PCR. The sample carries about 61,000 clones, 82% recorded once. The sample comes from a study of memory CD4+ T cells and cytomegalovirus serostatus. About the study: Healthy Belgian adult donors included nine or ten CMV-positive and approximately 25 CMV-negative people. Study-wide results and limits: About 40% of the roughly 150 known CMV-associated TCRbeta sequences appeared in CD4+ memory. CMV serostatus prediction reached median AUC approximately 0.95, or 0.91 with US-trained model.

Single viable CD3+CD4+CD8-CD45RO+ cells were sorted as the memory CD4+ T cells. Serostatus was set by detecting CMV pp150, pp28, p38, p52 IgG. The CDR3 covers 15 residues. Per germline, CDR1 LNHDA and CDR2 SQIVND (reference sequence). V lost 6 bases and J lost 0, with 12 bases in between. The chain has TRBV19 and TRBJ1-5; D unclear. The TCR comes from an adult in good health and CMV-seronegative. Sequenced input: memory CD4+ T cells from blood. The CDR3 sequence is CASRNFAGSNQPQHF. The CDR3 DNA reads as TGTGCCAGTAGGAATTTCGCTGGTAGCAATCAGCCCCAGCATTTT.